The 19 T cell receptor beta chains in this list originate from one sample, sequenced in a study of blood T cell repertoires in COVID-19. Measured with immunoSEQ multiplex PCR; TCRdb has only the in-frame clones, and not every one. The sample yields 150,000 to 200,000 clones, about 82% seen once. Sequencing was done on a sample of peripheral blood. These receptors originate from a woman aged 25 to 39 with acute or convalescent COVID-19.

This clone turned up a few times. The chain employs TRBV28 and TRBJ1-5, with unresolved D. There are 14 residues in the CDR3. V was pared by 3 bases and J by 3 bases, with 9 bases between. The germline V gene encodes CDR1 MDHEN and CDR2 SYDVKM. CDR3: CASSLYAYNQPQHF. CDR3 bases: TGTGCCAGCAGTTTGTATGCGTACAATCAGCCCCAGCATTTT.

The CDR3 reads CASSLDVTGSSYEQYF. In nucleotides, the CDR3 is TGTGCCAGCAGCTTAGATGTGACAGGAAGCTCCTACGAGCAGTACTTC. The V call is TRBV5-6, the J call TRBJ2-7, with TRBD1 as a possible D gene (6 bases). CDR1 and CDR2 from the germline V gene are SGHDT and YYEEEE. The V gene lost 2 bases and the J gene lost 0 bases, with 15 bases spanning the gap. This CDR3 contains 16 residues. Drawing the rest from reference TRBV5-6 and TRBJ2-7, the complete variable domain is DAGVTQSPTHLIKTRGQQVTLRCSPKSGHDTVSWYQQALGQGPQFIFQYYEEEERQRGNFPDRFSGHQFPNYSSELNVNALLLGDSALYLCASSLDVTGSSYEQYFGPGTRLTVT.

The chain is built from TRBV15 and TRBJ2-3; TRBD1 aligns across 8 bases. This CDR3 comprises 14 residues. The V gene's germline CDR1 is LNHNV and CDR2 YYDKDF (reference sequence). V lost 6 bases to trimming and J lost 5 bases; unmatched junction nucleotides: 7. CDR3 sequence reads: CATRAGGKGDTQYF. In DNA form, the CDR3 reads TGTGCCACCAGGGCAGGGGGCAAGGGAGATACGCAGTATTTT.

The chain carries TRBV6-5 and TRBJ2-2; the D gene is possibly TRBD2 (5 bases). This CDR3 is 15 amino acids long. Germline V gene sequence: CDR1 MNHEY, CDR2 SVGAGI. V gave up 0 bases and J gave up 5 bases, with 10 bases separating them. This chain's CDR3 is CASSYSRPGTGELFF. The CDR3 nucleotides are TGTGCCAGCAGTTACTCGCGGCCGGGGACCGGGGAGCTGTTTTTT.

The chain is built from TRBV7-9 and TRBJ2-1, with TRBD1 as a possible D gene (6 bases). V lost 5 bases and J lost 4, with 9 bases in between. Germline V gives CDR1 SEHNR, CDR2 FQNEAQ (reference sequence). CDR3 length: 13 residues. CDR3 DNA sequence: TGTGCCAGCAGCGAGGGGGAATACAATGAGCAGTTCTTC. This translates into CASSEGEYNEQFF.

This clone appeared once. V usage is TRBV7-2 and J usage is TRBJ1-4; no definite D call. Germline V gene sequence: CDR1 SGHTA, CDR2 FQGNSA. This CDR3 is 13 amino acids long. V was clipped by 2 bases and J by 5 bases, with 6 bases between them. The DNA of the CDR3 is TGTGCCAGCAGCTTATTACAGAATGAAAAACTGTTTTTT. Amino acid sequence: CASSLLQNEKLFF.

The chain recombines TRBV9 with TRBJ1-2; D unresolved. The CDR3 has 13 residues. CDR1 is SGDLS, CDR2 YYNGEE, per germline. V was trimmed by 4 bases and J by 5 bases, leaving 12 bases between them. In DNA form, the CDR3 reads TGTGCCAGCAGCTTCAGGACTGAGTATGGCTACACCTTC. It translates to CASSFRTEYGYTF.

The chain couples TRBV18 to TRBJ2-7; 12 bases are a match to TRBD2. This CDR3 contains 16 residues. Trimming removed 3 bases from V and 3 bases from J; junction bases left unmatched: 6. CDR1 KGHSH and CDR2 LQKENI come from the germline V gene. The CDR3 loop is CASSPRTSGKIYEQYF. The CDR3, as DNA: TGTGCCAGCTCACCCCGGACTAGCGGGAAGATCTACGAGCAGTACTTC.

The chain links TRBV7-2 to TRBJ2-7, with 9 bases lining up with TRBD2. The V segment lost 5 bases and the J segment 0 bases; nucleotides outside the gene matches: 11. Germline lookup yields CDR1 SGHTA and CDR2 FQGNSA. The CDR3 is 17 residues long. The CDR3 DNA reads TGTGCCAGCAGCCTCCTCCTAGCGGGACCTACCTCCTACGAGCAGTACTTC. Translating gives CASSLLLAGPTSYEQYF.

This chain uses TRBV9 with TRBJ2-5; 10 nucleotides align to TRBD1. Germline CDR1 is SGDLS and CDR2 is YYNGEE. The CDR3 totals 17 residues. Trimming cost V 2 bases and J 3 bases; bases outside gene matches: 10. The DNA for the CDR3 is TGTGCCAGCAGCGTTGACCTGACAGGGGGCATCGAAGAGACCCAGTACTTC. Its translation is CASSVDLTGGIEETQYF.

This clone has more than one count but fewer than ten. This chain uses TRBV11-2 with TRBJ2-7; D might be TRBD2 (6 bases). The CDR3 has 14 residues. Trimming removed 5 bases from V and 3 bases from J, with 14 bases in between. CDR1 is SGHAT, CDR2 FQNNGV, per germline. CDR3 amino acids: CASSVREIFYEQYF. CDR3 bases: TGTGCCAGCAGCGTCCGGGAGATTTTCTACGAGCAGTACTTC.

The rearrangement joins TRBV5-4 to TRBJ2-1, with a tentative D call TRBD1 (6 bases). The CDR3 length is 15 residues. The germline CDR1 and CDR2 sequences are SGHNT and YYREEE (reference sequence). V was trimmed by 0 bases and J by 7 bases, leaving 14 bases between them. The CDR3 is CASSLDSGVRNEQFF. The CDR3 DNA follows: TGTGCCAGCAGCTTGGATTCAGGGGTGAGGAATGAGCAGTTCTTC.

The V and J genes are TRBV27 and TRBJ1-2; D may be TRBD1 (6 bases). Germline CDR1 is MNHEY and CDR2 is SMNVEV (reference sequence). Trimming took off 6 bases at V and 7 bases at J, with 18 bases between the two ends. The CDR3 sequence is 14 residues long. The CDR3: CASSSTIRGSGYTF. The CDR3 DNA reads TGTGCCAGCAGCTCAACTATCAGGGGTAGTGGCTACACCTTC.

This clone was recorded a few times. The chain employs TRBV5-1 and TRBJ2-3; 7 bases are a match to TRBD1. Losses at the gene ends were 4 bases for V and 2 bases for J; bases not matched to a gene: 10. Per germline, CDR1 SGHRS and CDR2 YFSETQ. The CDR3 sequence is 16 residues long. CDR3 sequence reads: CASSTNPTGNTDTQYF. The DNA for the CDR3 is TGCGCCAGCAGCACTAACCCGACAGGGAACACAGATACGCAGTATTTT.

The chain combines TRBV5-6 with TRBJ1-2; D remains unclear. V was cut by 0 bases and J by 4 bases, with 10 bases left in between. The germline V gene has CDR1 SGHDT and CDR2 YYEEEE. The CDR3 contains 14 residues. CDR3: CASSLGRSIYGYTF. DNA of the CDR3: TGTGCCAGCAGCTTGGGCCGGTCGATCTATGGCTACACCTTC.

Of note for this clone: Distinct nucleotide sequences in the sample also encode this CDR3. The chain couples TRBV4-2 to TRBJ1-2, with D possibly TRBD1 on 6 matching bases. Looked up from germline, CDR1 is LGHNA and CDR2 is YNFKEQ. The ends were cut back, 3 bases at V and 2 bases at J, with 10 bases in the middle. CDR3 length: 14 residues. The CDR3 loop reads CASSQEGQNYGYTF. As DNA, the CDR3 is TGTGCCAGCAGCCAGGAAGGACAGAACTATGGCTACACCTTC.

In its sample, this clone was seen a few times. The rearrangement joins TRBV11-2 to TRBJ2-3; TRBD1 matches 7 bases. Germline V CDR1 and CDR2: SGHAT, FQNNGV. The CDR3 covers 18 residues. V dropped 0 bases and J dropped 0; count of bases not matched to a gene: 9. CDR3 sequence: CASSLETTGALSTDTQYF. In nucleotides, the CDR3 is TGTGCCAGCAGCTTAGAAACAACAGGGGCCCTTAGCACAGATACGCAGTATTTT. Complete variable domain (other parts from reference TRBV11-2 and TRBJ2-3): EAGVAQSPRYKIIEKRQSVAFWCNPISGHATLYWYQQILGQGPKLLIQFQNNGVVDDSQLPKDRFSAERLKGVDSTLKIQPAKLEDSAVYLCASSLETTGALSTDTQYFGPGTRLTVL.

This chain joins TRBV5-4 and TRBJ2-3; weak D call: TRBD2 (7 bases). This CDR3 region has 16 residues. The germline V gene encodes CDR1 SGHNT and CDR2 YYREEE (reference sequence). V was clipped by 1 base and J by 2 bases, with 14 bases between them. The DNA for the CDR3 is TGTGCCAGCAGCTTGTCTGCGGGGGCGGACACAGATACGCAGTATTTT. It codes for CASSLSAGADTDTQYF.

The CDR3 loop reads CASSESEGRDTEAFF. The CDR3 DNA follows: TGCGCCAGCAGCGAAAGCGAGGGTCGGGACACTGAAGCTTTCTTT. The V call is TRBV4-3, the J call TRBJ1-1, with D uncertain. The CDR3 totals 15 residues. The germline CDR1 and CDR2 sequences are LGHNA and YSLEER. V dropped 5 bases and J dropped 3 bases, with 16 bases sitting between them.